The present TCR beta chain was sequenced within a study of blood T cells in healthy people across ages. Primed by a sample-barcoded 5' primer and a J-beta primer mix, a second PCR proceeded for roughly 6 to 12 cycles. From the 5' RACE reads, TCRdb called clonotypes with MiXCR, one entry per CDR3 protein. The data contain hundreds of thousands of distinct CDR3 sequences, 55% to 70% of them singletons. V lost 0 bases and J 8 bases, leaving 17 bases between the germline ends. This CDR3 spans 17 amino acids. Per germline, CDR1 LGHNA and CDR2 YNFKEQ. The chain is built from TRBV4-2 and TRBJ1-6; possibly TRBD1 for D (6 bases). The TCR comes from a man younger than 45 in good health. Material: blood. The CDR3 region is CASSQDLGAVLDSPLHF. The CDR3 coding sequence is TGTGCCAGCAGCCAAGATTTGGGGGCGGTTCTCGATTCACCCCTCCACTTT.